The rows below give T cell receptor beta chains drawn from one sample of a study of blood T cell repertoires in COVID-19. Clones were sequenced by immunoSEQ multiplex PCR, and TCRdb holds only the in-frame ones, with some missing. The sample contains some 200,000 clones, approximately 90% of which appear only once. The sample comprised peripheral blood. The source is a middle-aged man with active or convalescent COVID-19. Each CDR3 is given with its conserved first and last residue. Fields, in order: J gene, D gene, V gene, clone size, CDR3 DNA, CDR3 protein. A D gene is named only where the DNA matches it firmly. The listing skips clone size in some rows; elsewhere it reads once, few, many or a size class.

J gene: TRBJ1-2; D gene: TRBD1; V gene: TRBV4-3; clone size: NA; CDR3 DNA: TGCGCCAGCAGCCAACAACCCAACCGACAGGGTGGCTATGGCTACACCTTC; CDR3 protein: CASSQQPNRQGGYGYTF
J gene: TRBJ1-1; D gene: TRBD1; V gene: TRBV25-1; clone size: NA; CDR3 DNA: TGTGCCAGCAGGCCGAGGGGGCTGGTTGAAGCTTTCTTT; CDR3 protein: CASRPRGLVEAFF
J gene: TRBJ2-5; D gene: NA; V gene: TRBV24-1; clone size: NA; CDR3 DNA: TGTGCCACCAGTGATTTGACTGGGACCCAGTACTTC; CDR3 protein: CATSDLTGTQYF
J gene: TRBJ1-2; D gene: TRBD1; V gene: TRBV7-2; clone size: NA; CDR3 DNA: TGTGCCAGCAGCTTACTGGGACAGGCCTATGGCTACACCTTC; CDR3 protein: CASSLLGQAYGYTF
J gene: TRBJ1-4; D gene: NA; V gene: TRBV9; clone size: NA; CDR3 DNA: TGTGCCAGCAGCGTAGGTTCGCAAGGGGATGAAAAACTGTTTTTT; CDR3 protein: CASSVGSQGDEKLFF
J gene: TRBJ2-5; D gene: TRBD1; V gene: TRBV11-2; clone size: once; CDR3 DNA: TGTGCCAGCAGCCGGGACAGAGAAGAGACCCAGTACTTC; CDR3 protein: CASSRDREETQYF
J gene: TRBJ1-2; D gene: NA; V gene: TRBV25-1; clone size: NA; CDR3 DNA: TGTGCCAGCAGTGAATCGGCTGGGGAGGTAAACTATGGCTACACCTTC; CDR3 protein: CASSESAGEVNYGYTF
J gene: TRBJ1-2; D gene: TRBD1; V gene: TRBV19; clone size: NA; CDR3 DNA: TGTGCCAGTAGTATCCTAAGGGACAGGGGGGGCTATGGCTACACCTTC; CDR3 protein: CASSILRDRGGYGYTF
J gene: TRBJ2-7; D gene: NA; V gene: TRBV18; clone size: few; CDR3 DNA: TGTGCCAGCTCGGCAGAGGGAGGCGAGCAGTACTTC; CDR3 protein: CASSAEGGEQYF
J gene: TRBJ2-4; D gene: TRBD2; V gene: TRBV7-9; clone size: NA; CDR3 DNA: TGTGCCAGCAGCTTATCCCGGGGAGGGAACATTCAGTACTTC; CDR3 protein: CASSLSRGGNIQYF
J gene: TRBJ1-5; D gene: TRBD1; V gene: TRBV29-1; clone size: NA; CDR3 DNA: TGCAGCGTCCGAAATGGGACAGGGGGCTATCAGCCCCAGCATTTT; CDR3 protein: CSVRNGTGGYQPQHF
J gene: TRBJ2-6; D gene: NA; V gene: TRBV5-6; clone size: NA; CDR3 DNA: TGTGCCAGCACCCTCCGCGTCTCTGGGGCCAACGTCCTGACTTTC; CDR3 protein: CASTLRVSGANVLTF
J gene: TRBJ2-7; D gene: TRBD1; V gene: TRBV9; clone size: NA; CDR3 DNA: TGTGCCAGCAGCGTAGCCGGACAGGGCTACGAGCAGTACTTC; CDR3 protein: CASSVAGQGYEQYF
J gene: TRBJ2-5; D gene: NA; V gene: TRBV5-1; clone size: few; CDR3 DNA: TGCGCCAGCAGCTGGACAGTGGAGACCCAGTACTTC; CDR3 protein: CASSWTVETQYF
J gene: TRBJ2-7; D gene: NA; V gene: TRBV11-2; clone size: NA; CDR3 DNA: TGTGCCAGCAGCTCCGTCTGGGGGCCCTACGAGCAGTACTTC; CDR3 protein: CASSSVWGPYEQYF
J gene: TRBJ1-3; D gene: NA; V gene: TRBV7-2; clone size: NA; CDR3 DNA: TGTGCCAGCAGCTTAGAGAGGGCCTCTGGAAACACCATATATTTT; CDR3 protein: CASSLERASGNTIYF
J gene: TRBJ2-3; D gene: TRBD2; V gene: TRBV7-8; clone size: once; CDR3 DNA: TGTGCCAGCAGCTTAGATCTGGGTGGTACTTGGGGGGGGAAGTCAGATACGCAGTATTTT; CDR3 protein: CASSLDLGGTWGGKSDTQYF
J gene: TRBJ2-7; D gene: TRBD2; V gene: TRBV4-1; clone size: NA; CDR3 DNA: TGCGCCAGCAGCCAAGATTCGGGCGGGGGGTTTATTTACGAGCAGTACTTC; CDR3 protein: CASSQDSGGGFIYEQYF